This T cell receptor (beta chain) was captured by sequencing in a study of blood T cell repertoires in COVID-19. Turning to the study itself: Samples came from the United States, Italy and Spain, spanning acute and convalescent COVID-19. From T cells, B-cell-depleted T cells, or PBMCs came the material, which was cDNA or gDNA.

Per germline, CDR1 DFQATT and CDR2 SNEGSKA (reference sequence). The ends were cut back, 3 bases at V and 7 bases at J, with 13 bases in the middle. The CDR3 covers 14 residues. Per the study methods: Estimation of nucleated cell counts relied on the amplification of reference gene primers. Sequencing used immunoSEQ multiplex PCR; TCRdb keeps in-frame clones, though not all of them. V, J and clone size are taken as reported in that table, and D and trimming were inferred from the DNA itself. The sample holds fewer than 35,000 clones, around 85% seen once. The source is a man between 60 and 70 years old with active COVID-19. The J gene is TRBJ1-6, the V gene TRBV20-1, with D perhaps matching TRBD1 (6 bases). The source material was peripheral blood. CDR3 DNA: TGCAGTGCTAGTGGGGCAGGGGAAAATTCACCCCTCCACTTT. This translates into CSASGAGENSPLHF.